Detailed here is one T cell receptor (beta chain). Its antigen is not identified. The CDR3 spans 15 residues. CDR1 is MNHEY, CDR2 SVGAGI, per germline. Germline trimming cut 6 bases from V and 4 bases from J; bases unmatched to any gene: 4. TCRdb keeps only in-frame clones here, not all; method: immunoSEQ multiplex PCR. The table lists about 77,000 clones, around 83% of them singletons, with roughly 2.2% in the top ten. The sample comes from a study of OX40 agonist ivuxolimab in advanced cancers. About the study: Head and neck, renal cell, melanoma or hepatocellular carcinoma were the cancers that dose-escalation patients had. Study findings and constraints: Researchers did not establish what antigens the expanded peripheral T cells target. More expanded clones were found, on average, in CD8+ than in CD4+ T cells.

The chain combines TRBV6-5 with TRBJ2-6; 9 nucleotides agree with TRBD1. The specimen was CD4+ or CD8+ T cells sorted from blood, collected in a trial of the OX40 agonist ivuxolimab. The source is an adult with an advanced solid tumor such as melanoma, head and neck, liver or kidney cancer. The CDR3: CASSLQGAGANVLTF. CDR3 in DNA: TGTGCCAGCAGCTTACAGGGGGCCGGGGCCAACGTCCTGACTTTC.